The 18 T cell receptor beta chains below come from one sample, sequenced in a study of blood T cell repertoires in COVID-19. The protocol was immunoSEQ multiplex PCR, while the TCRdb copy is restricted to in-frame clones and leaves out a portion. Counted here are roughly 100,000 clones, about nine tenths occurring once; the ten biggest clones make up 15% to 20%. Source material: peripheral blood. All receptors come from a woman of 80 years or more in a cohort sampled during active COVID-19.

The rearrangement joins TRBV28 to TRBJ2-1; 9 bases are a match to TRBD2. The length of the CDR3 is 16 residues. Trimming took 3 bases from V and 4 from J; bases not matched to a gene: 7. The V gene's germline CDR1 is MDHEN and CDR2 SYDVKM. The CDR3 here is CASSLPLAGTYNEQFF. The CDR3 nucleotides are TGTGCCAGCAGTTTGCCCCTAGCGGGAACGTACAATGAGCAGTTCTTC. Full variable domain (rest looked up from reference TRBV28 and TRBJ2-1): DVKVTQSSRYLVKRTGEKVFLECVQDMDHENMFWYRQDPGLGLRLIYFSYDVKMKEKGDIPEGYSVSREKKERFSLILESASTNQTSMYLCASSLPLAGTYNEQFFGPGTRLTVL.

The chain couples TRBV14 to TRBJ2-7, with D possibly TRBD1 on 6 matching bases. Deletions cut 5 bases from V and 3 bases from J, with 14 bases between. Germline V gives CDR1 SGHDN, CDR2 FVKESK. The CDR3 covers 14 residues. The CDR3 coding sequence is TGTGCCAGCAGCTCCGTCGTAGGGGGCTACGAGCAGTACTTC. As protein: CASSSVVGGYEQYF. The full variable domain, with the rest looked up from reference TRBV14 and TRBJ2-7, is EAGVTQFPSHSVIEKGQTVTLRCDPISGHDNLYWYRRVMGKEIKFLLHFVKESKQDESGMPNNRFLAERTGGTYSTLKVQPAELEDSGVYFCASSSVVGGYEQYFGPGTRLTVT.

The V gene is TRBV12-3 or TRBV12-4, the J gene TRBJ2-1; maybe TRBD1 (5 bases). The V and J ends lost 6 bases and 9 bases respectively, with 12 bases between them. CDR3 length: 12 amino acids. This chain's CDR3 is CASRDSGAEQFF. For the CDR3, the DNA is TGTGCCAGCAGGGATAGTGGGGCTGAGCAGTTCTTC.

The chain couples TRBV18 to TRBJ2-1; TRBD2 matches at 7 bases. The trim removed 2 bases at V and 1 base at J, leaving 14 bases unmatched. The CDR3 sequence is 19 residues long. Germline V gene sequence: CDR1 KGHSH, CDR2 LQKENI. The CDR3 reads CASSPNISPGGWSYNEQFF. The CDR3, as DNA: TGTGCCAGCTCACCAAATATCAGTCCGGGAGGATGGTCCTACAATGAGCAGTTCTTC. Full variable domain (missing parts from reference TRBV18 and TRBJ2-1): NAGVMQNPRHLVRRRGQEARLRCSPMKGHSHVYWYRQLPEEGLKFMVYLQKENIIDESGMPKERFSAEFPKEGPSILRIQQVVRGDSAAYFCASSPNISPGGWSYNEQFFGPGTRLTVL.

The chain recombines TRBV30 with TRBJ1-1; 9 nucleotides match TRBD1. The length of the CDR3 is 20 residues. CDR1 GTSNPN and CDR2 SVGIG come from the germline V gene (reference sequence). V lost 0 bases and J lost 0; bases outside the gene matches: 17. CDR3 sequence: CAWSVKGAGTGWGMNTEAFF. The CDR3 DNA sequence: TGTGCCTGGAGTGTAAAGGGGGCCGGGACAGGGTGGGGAATGAACACTGAAGCTTTCTTT. The entire variable domain, with the rest obtained from reference TRBV30 and TRBJ1-1, is as follows: SQTIHQWPATLVQPVGSPLSLECTVEGTSNPNLYWYRQAAGRGLQLLFYSVGIGQISSEVPQNLSASRPQDRQFILSSKKLLLSDSGFYLCAWSVKGAGTGWGMNTEAFFGQGTRLTVV.

The chain carries TRBV27 and TRBJ2-3, with D unclear. Per the germline V gene, CDR1 is MNHEY and CDR2 is SMNVEV (reference sequence). The V end was cut by 2 bases, the J end by 0 bases, with 6 bases between. The length of the CDR3 is 14 residues. The CDR3 DNA reads TGTGCCAGCAGTTTAATCCGGAGCACAGATACGCAGTATTTT. Translation gives CASSLIRSTDTQYF.

V usage is TRBV6-5 and J usage is TRBJ1-4, with 7 bases aligning to TRBD1. Germline V CDR1 and CDR2: MNHEY, SVGAGI. The length of the CDR3 is 15 residues. V was clipped by 2 bases and J by 6 bases; unmatched bases: 6. The CDR3 nucleotides read TGTGCCAGCAGTTACGGGCCCGGGACAGATGAAAAACTGTTTTTT. It specifies CASSYGPGTDEKLFF.

The gene calls are TRBV2 and TRBJ2-1, with 8 bases identical to TRBD2. Germline CDR1 and CDR2: SNHLY and FYNNEI. Trimming removed 10 bases from V and 9 bases from J; junction bases left unmatched: 11. The CDR3 sequence is 13 residues long. Written as DNA, the CDR3 is TGTGCCACCAAAGCGGGGGAGATGAGTGAGCAGTTCTTC. This gives the protein CATKAGEMSEQFF.

The chain is built from TRBV29-1 and TRBJ2-5, with a possible D match to TRBD2 (6 bases). Germline CDR1 and CDR2: SQVTM and ANQGSEA. This CDR3 is built from 12 residues. Between the trimmed V and J ends, which lost 7 bases and 1 base, there was a span of 10 bases. The CDR3 DNA sequence: TGCAGCGCCGGGGGAGGCCAAGAGACCCAGTACTTC. It translates to CSAGGGQETQYF.

This chain uses TRBV5-4 with TRBJ2-5; D may be TRBD2 (5 bases). CDR1 and CDR2 (germline): SGHNT, YYREEE (reference sequence). V lost 3 bases to trimming and J lost 1 base, with 13 bases between them. CDR3 length equals 15 residues. The CDR3 sequence: CASSWNGLAQETQYF. The DNA for the CDR3 is TGTGCCAGCAGCTGGAATGGGCTAGCCCAAGAGACCCAGTACTTC.

The V gene is TRBV7-3, the J gene TRBJ2-2; TRBD2 aligns across 10 bases. The junction had 16 bases not matched to a gene; V was cut back by 5 bases and J by 4 bases. The CDR3 totals 19 residues. CDR1 and CDR2 (germline): SGHTA, FQGTGA. The CDR3 here is CASSVNPPGAGGRTGELFF. CDR3 nucleotides: TGTGCCAGCAGCGTAAATCCCCCGGGAGCGGGGGGGCGCACCGGGGAGCTGTTTTTT.

The V and J genes are TRBV5-1 and TRBJ2-7; TRBD2 matches at 14 bases. With 4 bases clipped from V and 4 bases from J, the junction kept 7 bases outside the gene matches. Per germline, CDR1 SGHRS and CDR2 YFSETQ. This CDR3 is 16 amino acids long. The CDR3 reads CASSPAGLAGGYEQYF. As DNA, the CDR3 is TGCGCCAGCAGCCCCGCCGGACTAGCGGGAGGATACGAGCAGTACTTC.

This chain joins TRBV19 and TRBJ1-2; D gene ambiguous. The germline V and J ends were trimmed by 7 bases and 8 bases, with 23 bases remaining between them. Germline V gives CDR1 LNHDA, CDR2 SQIVND (reference sequence). The CDR3 runs to 15 residues. The CDR3 loop reads CASITIGIGSGGYTF. CDR3 DNA sequence: TGTGCCAGTATTACCATCGGGATTGGGTCTGGCGGCTACACCTTC.

This clone was picked up a small number of times. This chain links TRBV18 with TRBJ1-5, with a tentative D call TRBD1 (5 bases). CDR3 length equals 18 residues. V dropped 1 base and J dropped 1 base, with 17 bases sitting between them. Per germline, CDR1 KGHSH and CDR2 LQKENI. CDR3 residues: CASSPRPALRQSNQPQHF. The CDR3 nucleotides read TGTGCCAGCTCACCACGCCCCGCCTTACGACAGAGCAATCAGCCCCAGCATTTT.

V gene TRBV5-1 combines with J gene TRBJ1-1; no clear D. V dropped 5 bases and J dropped 1 base, with 12 bases sitting between them. Germline lookup yields CDR1 SGHRS and CDR2 YFSETQ. The CDR3 runs to 14 residues. CDR3 sequence: CASSSRASNTEAFF. CDR3 nucleotide sequence: TGCGCCAGCAGTTCAAGAGCGTCGAACACTGAAGCTTTCTTT.

The V gene is TRBV5-4, the J gene TRBJ1-2; D unresolved. CDR1 SGHNT and CDR2 YYREEE come from the germline V gene (reference sequence). CDR3 length equals 15 residues. V lost 0 bases and J 8 bases, leaving 17 bases between the germline ends. The CDR3: CASSLDYRSTGGYTF. CDR3 coding DNA: TGTGCCAGCAGCTTGGACTACCGATCGACGGGAGGCTACACCTTC.

The chain joins TRBV13 to TRBJ1-1, with no clear D. The CDR3 runs to 14 residues. Between the trimmed V and J ends, which lost 2 bases and 0 bases, there was a span of 7 bases. CDR1 and CDR2 (germline): PRHDT, FYEKMQ (reference sequence). Here the CDR3 DNA reads TGTGCCAGCAGCTTACTAATATTGAACACTGAAGCTTTCTTT. Translating gives CASSLLILNTEAFF. Supplemented by reference TRBV13 and TRBJ1-1, the full variable domain reads AAGVIQSPRHLIKEKRETATLKCYPIPRHDTVYWYQQGPGQDPQFLISFYEKMQSDKGSIPDRFSAQQFSDYHSELNMSSLELGDSALYFCASSLLILNTEAFFGQGTRLTVV.

This chain links TRBV6-5 with TRBJ2-3; 9 bases agree with TRBD1. Per germline, CDR1 MNHEY and CDR2 SVGAGI. The CDR3 runs to 14 residues. Here the CDR3 DNA reads TGTGCTTTAGCCGGGACAGGGATTTCAGATACGCAGTATTTT. It specifies CALAGTGISDTQYF.